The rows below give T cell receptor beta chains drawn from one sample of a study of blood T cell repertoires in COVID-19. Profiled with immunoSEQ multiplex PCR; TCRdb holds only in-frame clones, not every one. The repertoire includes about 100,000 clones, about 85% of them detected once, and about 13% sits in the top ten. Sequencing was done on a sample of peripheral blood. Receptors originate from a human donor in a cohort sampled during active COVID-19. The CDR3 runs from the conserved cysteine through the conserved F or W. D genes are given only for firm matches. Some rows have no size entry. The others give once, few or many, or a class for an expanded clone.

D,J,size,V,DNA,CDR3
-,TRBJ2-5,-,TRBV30,TGTGCCTGGACCCGTGGGGTAGCGGAACAAGAGACCCAGTACTTC,CAWTRGVAEQETQYF
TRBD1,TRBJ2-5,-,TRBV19,TGTGCCAGTAGTGGACAGGCGATTGGGACCCAGTACTTC,CASSGQAIGTQYF
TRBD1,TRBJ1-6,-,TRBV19,TGTGCCAGTAGACGACAGGGGATGAATTCACCCCTCCACTTT,CASRRQGMNSPLHF
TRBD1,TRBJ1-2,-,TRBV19,TGTGCCAGTAGTACCCAGGGGGCTGTTGGTGGCTACACCTTC,CASSTQGAVGGYTF
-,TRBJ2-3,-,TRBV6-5,TGTGCCAGCAGTTATCCGACAGCCACAGATACGCAGTATTTT,CASSYPTATDTQYF
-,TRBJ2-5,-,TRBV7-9,TGTGCCAGCAGCGGGGACAAACAAGAGACCCAGTACTTC,CASSGDKQETQYF
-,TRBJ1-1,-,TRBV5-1,TGCGCCAGCAGCTTTTCCGCGGTTTTTCAGAACACTGAAGCTTTCTTT,CASSFSAVFQNTEAFF
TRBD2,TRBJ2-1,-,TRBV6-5,TGTGCCAGCGCTAGCGGGACGTGGGAGCAGTTCTTC,CASASGTWEQFF
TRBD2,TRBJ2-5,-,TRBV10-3,TGTGCCAGCAGGACTAGCGGTAGTCAAGAGACCCAGTACTTC,CASRTSGSQETQYF
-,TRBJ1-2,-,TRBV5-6,TGTGCCAGCAGCTACAGGTATGGACAGACAAACTATGGCTACACCTTC,CASSYRYGQTNYGYTF
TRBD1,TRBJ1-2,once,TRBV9,TGTGCCAGCAGCGTAGGGGGACAGATCTATGGCTACACCTTC,CASSVGGQIYGYTF